Below, one TCR beta chain is given with its context. Its target is not known. This specimen belongs to a study of post-analysis software for immune sequencing data. This CDR3 comprises 14 residues. Unmatched junction bases numbered 6, after V lost 6 bases and J lost 7 bases. Unique molecular identifiers were present in the TCR beta cDNA libraries. MiXCR, run by TCRdb on the PCR reads, gives a single entry per CDR3 protein. The data contain 750,000 to 900,000 distinct CDR3 sequences, around 42% of them singletons. The study, taken as a whole, reports: Compared with controls, patients had more of roughly five TRBV segments, including TRBV5-6, TRBV5-1 and TRBV20-1. A significant reduction in normalized Chao1 diversity was observed in multiple sclerosis patients versus controls. By F measure, samples from a shared preparation batch strongly co-clustered.

This clonotype originated in a girl under 18 with multiple sclerosis. The chain employs TRBV12-3 or TRBV12-4 and TRBJ1-4; 9 positions agree with TRBD1. Source material: blood. The CDR3 reads CASSRDRVAEKLFF. In nucleotides, the CDR3 is TGTGCCAGCAGCCGGGACAGGGTCGCTGAAAAACTGTTTTTT.